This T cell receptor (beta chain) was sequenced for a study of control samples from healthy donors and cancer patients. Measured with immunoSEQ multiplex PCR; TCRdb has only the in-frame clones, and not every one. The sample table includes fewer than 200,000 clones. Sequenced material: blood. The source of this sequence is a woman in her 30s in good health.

The CDR3 is CASSAGRNSPLHF. The DNA for the CDR3 is TGTGCCAGCAGTGCAGGCAGAAATTCACCCCTCCACTTT. The chain couples TRBV6-4 to TRBJ1-6; D gene unclear. From germline, CDR1 is MRHNA and CDR2 SNTAGT. CDR3 length: 13 residues. Trimming took off 4 bases at V and 7 bases at J, with 8 bases between the two ends.